The 30 T cell receptor beta chains given below trace back to one sample, sequenced in a study of blood T cell repertoires in COVID-19. The table came from immunoSEQ multiplex PCR; TCRdb's copy has only in-frame clones and leaves some out. The sample has about 300,000 clones; just under 90% are singletons. Sequencing was carried out using peripheral blood. The receptor set was obtained from a woman aged 30 to 39 with COVID-19, enrolled during active disease.

The rearrangement links TRBV10-3 to TRBJ2-7; TRBD1 agrees at 8 bases. V trimming: 5 bases; J trimming: 4 bases; junction bases outside the gene matches: 4. This CDR3 comprises 13 residues. From germline, CDR1 is ENHRY and CDR2 SYGVKD. The CDR3 DNA reads TGTGCCATCAGTCCGACAGGGGCATACGAGCAGTACGTC. Translation: CAISPTGAYEQYV.

This chain connects TRBV7-3 to TRBJ1-2; D possibly corresponds to TRBD1 (6 bases). The CDR3 loop spans 16 amino acids. V was clipped by 0 bases and J by 0 bases, with 11 bases between them. The germline V gene has CDR1 SGHTA and CDR2 FQGTGA. As DNA, the CDR3 is TGTGCCAGCAGCTTAACAATTGGACAGACTAACTATGGCTACACCTTC. It is translated as CASSLTIGQTNYGYTF.

The J gene is TRBJ1-2, the V gene TRBV30; 7 positions agree with TRBD1. There are 12 residues in the CDR3. The V gene's germline CDR1 is GTSNPN and CDR2 SVGIG (reference sequence). J lost 8 bases, V lost 2 bases, and 5 bases had no gene match. In DNA, the CDR3 is TGTGCCTGGAGTTACAGGGGTCGCGGCTACACCTTC. This encodes CAWSYRGRGYTF.

The sample holds one count of this clone. CDR3 DNA: TGTGCCAGCAGCTTCGGACAGGGATATTCACCCCTCCACTTT. It codes for CASSFGQGYSPLHF. The V call is TRBV7-2, the J call TRBJ1-6, with 8 bases that match TRBD1. The CDR3 extends over 14 amino acids. After removal of 3 bases from V and 8 bases from J, the junction contained 3 bases not matched to a gene. CDR1 is SGHTA, CDR2 FQGNSA, per germline.

This clone was counted only a few times. This rearrangement joins TRBV6-5 to TRBJ1-2; D is ambiguous. The V and J ends lost 5 bases and 7 bases respectively, with 14 bases between them. The V gene's germline CDR1 is MNHEY and CDR2 SVGAGI. The CDR3 runs 13 residues. The CDR3, as DNA: TGTGCCAGCAGTCCCCCCCGGGTGGCTGGCTACACCTTC. As protein: CASSPPRVAGYTF.

The rearrangement uses TRBV5-1 and TRBJ1-5; TRBD1 is a possible D gene (6 bases). Germline assignment: CDR1 SGHRS and CDR2 YFSETQ. Trimming cost V 4 bases and J 3 bases, with 14 bases left between them. The CDR3 contains 15 residues. The CDR3 DNA is TGCGCCAGCAGCGCCGACGGACAGCCCAATCAGCCCCAGCATTTT. It is translated as CASSADGQPNQPQHF.

The chain links TRBV7-2 to TRBJ1-1; weak D call: TRBD1 (6 bases). V was shortened by 5 bases and J by 3 bases, with 19 bases between the two germline ends. Germline values: CDR1 SGHTA, CDR2 FQGNSA. This CDR3 is 16 amino acids long. The CDR3 DNA reads as TGTGCCAGCAGCATATGGGACACCCCAAGTCACACTGAAGCTTTCTTT. This sequence encodes CASSIWDTPSHTEAFF.

The CDR3 is CASSSNGAGSTNLQETQYF. The CDR3 bases are TGTGCCAGCAGCTCCAACGGAGCGGGGTCGACCAACCTCCAAGAGACCCAGTACTTC. The chain links TRBV13 to TRBJ2-5, with 7 bases fitting TRBD2. The CDR3 extends over 19 amino acids. Germline values: CDR1 PRHDT, CDR2 FYEKMQ (reference sequence). With 4 bases clipped from V and 1 base from J, the junction kept 18 bases outside the gene matches. Based on the CDR3 plus reference TRBV13 and TRBJ2-5, the full variable domain is AAGVIQSPRHLIKEKRETATLKCYPIPRHDTVYWYQQGPGQDPQFLISFYEKMQSDKGSIPDRFSAQQFSDYHSELNMSSLELGDSALYFCASSSNGAGSTNLQETQYFGPGTRLLVL.

This chain links TRBV10-1 with TRBJ2-7, with D possibly being TRBD2 (5 bases). The CDR3 is 14 amino acids. The germline CDR1 and CDR2 sequences are WNHNN and SYGVQD (reference sequence). V lost 2 bases, J lost 2 bases, and 10 bases lay in between. CDR3: CASSEPAVTYEQYF. CDR3 DNA: TGCGCCAGCAGTGAGCCAGCGGTAACCTACGAGCAGTACTTC.

The V gene is TRBV29-1, the J gene TRBJ2-7, with 7 positions matching TRBD1. CDR1 is SQVTM, CDR2 ANQGSEA, per germline. The CDR3 length is 15 residues. J lost 5 bases, V lost 4 bases, and 14 bases had no gene match. The CDR3 sequence is CSVAGSGTEGDEQYF. DNA for the CDR3: TGCAGCGTTGCGGGCTCCGGGACAGAAGGGGACGAGCAGTACTTC.

J is TRBJ2-3 and V is TRBV6-2 or TRBV6-3; D is perhaps TRBD2 (5 bases). CDR1 MNHEY and CDR2 SVGEGT come from the germline V gene. Trimming took off 4 bases at V and 6 bases at J, with 14 bases between the two ends. There are 14 residues in the CDR3. The CDR3 loop reads CASSWSSGVDTQYF. DNA for the CDR3: TGTGCCAGCAGTTGGTCCTCCGGGGTGGATACGCAGTATTTT.

The chain recombines TRBV10-2 with TRBJ1-2; D remains unclear. CDR3 length equals 12 residues. The germline V gene has CDR1 WSHSY and CDR2 SAAADI. Trimming removed 5 bases at V and 8 bases at J, with 12 bases between. CDR3 region: CASSYGLLGYTF. CDR3 DNA sequence: TGCGCCAGCAGTTACGGTCTTTTGGGCTACACCTTC.

This chain uses TRBV6-6 with TRBJ1-5; D ambiguous. V lost 5 bases to trimming and J lost 3 bases, with 11 bases between them. Per germline, CDR1 MNHNY and CDR2 SVGAGI (reference sequence). This CDR3 is built from 14 residues. DNA of the CDR3: TGTGCCAGCAGTCTCGGACTGGACAATCAGCCCCAGCATTTT. It yields the protein CASSLGLDNQPQHF.

The chain carries TRBV27 and TRBJ1-1, with D maybe TRBD1 (5 bases). Trimming shortened V by 4 bases and J by 11 bases, and 11 bases separated the two germline ends. The germline gives CDR1 MNHEY, CDR2 SMNVEV (reference sequence). The CDR3 is made up of 11 amino acids. The CDR3 is CASSSTGEAFF. CDR3 nucleotides: TGTGCCAGCAGTTCTACAGGCGAGGCTTTCTTT.

This chain joins TRBV18 and TRBJ2-6; TRBD1 agrees at 12 bases. V shed 2 bases, J shed 1 base, and the junction held 12 bases outside the gene matches. The CDR3 runs 21 residues. Germline values: CDR1 KGHSH, CDR2 LQKENI. The DNA for the CDR3 is TGTGCCAGCTCACCAACCGGGACAGGGGGCCTCTTCGTTTCTGGGGCCAACGTCCTGACTTTC. The encoded protein is CASSPTGTGGLFVSGANVLTF. The full variable domain, with the rest looked up from reference TRBV18 and TRBJ2-6, is NAGVMQNPRHLVRRRGQEARLRCSPMKGHSHVYWYRQLPEEGLKFMVYLQKENIIDESGMPKERFSAEFPKEGPSILRIQQVVRGDSAAYFCASSPTGTGGLFVSGANVLTFGAGSRLTVL.

The CDR3 is CASSQDGLAGFYEQYF. CDR3 bases: TGTGCCAGCAGCCAGGATGGACTAGCGGGGTTCTACGAGCAGTACTTC. The rearrangement uses TRBV5-4 and TRBJ2-7; 12 positions match TRBD2. Germline CDR1 reads SGHNT; CDR2 reads YYREEE (reference sequence). The CDR3 has 16 residues. V was pared by 4 bases and J by 3 bases, with 8 bases of the junction left unmatched. Complete variable domain (other parts from reference TRBV5-4 and TRBJ2-7): ETGVTQSPTHLIKTRGQQVTLRCSSQSGHNTVSWYQQALGQGPQFIFQYYREEENGRGNFPPRFSGLQFPNYSSELNVNALELDDSALYLCASSQDGLAGFYEQYFGPGTRLTVT.

The J gene is TRBJ2-1, the V gene TRBV7-9, with TRBD1 as a possible D gene (6 bases). This CDR3 has 11 amino acids. Trimming left V 9 bases short and J 5 bases short, with 8 bases between. Germline CDR1 is SEHNR and CDR2 is FQNEAQ (reference sequence). Here the CDR3 DNA reads TGTGCCAGTACAGGGAACAATGAGCAGTTCTTC. Residues: CASTGNNEQFF.

The rearrangement uses TRBV7-9 and TRBJ1-4; D gene unclear. Germline CDR1 is SEHNR and CDR2 is FQNEAQ (reference sequence). The CDR3 runs 17 residues. V lost 3 bases and J 0 bases, leaving 14 bases between the germline ends. CDR3 region: CASSFSGSPTTNEKLFF. The CDR3, as DNA: TGTGCCAGCAGCTTTTCGGGGAGCCCTACAACTAATGAAAAACTGTTTTTT.

CDR3 region: CASSQVAGVGGEQYV. CDR3 coding DNA: TGCGCCAGCAGCCAAGTAGCGGGGGTCGGCGGCGAGCAGTACGTC. This chain joins TRBV4-1 and TRBJ2-7; the match to TRBD2 covers 9 bases. The CDR3 totals 15 residues. The trim removed 1 base at V and 6 bases at J, leaving 7 bases unmatched. CDR1 is MGHRA and CDR2 is YSYEKL in the germline V gene.

This clone occurred once. This rearrangement joins TRBV7-3 to TRBJ1-5, with 10 bases that match TRBD1. Germline lookup yields CDR1 SGHTA and CDR2 FQGTGA. Trimming took 5 bases from V and 4 from J; bases not matched to a gene: 8. The CDR3 covers 16 residues. The CDR3 DNA follows: TGTGCCAGCAGCCCCACTGGGACAGGGGTTAATCAGCCCCAGCATTTT. Protein: CASSPTGTGVNQPQHF.

This chain uses TRBV4-2 with TRBJ1-1, with 7 bases matching TRBD1. CDR1 and CDR2 from the germline V gene are LGHNA and YNFKEQ. This CDR3 comprises 15 residues. After removal of 2 bases from V and 1 base from J, the junction contained 4 bases not matched to a gene. Here the CDR3 DNA reads TGTGCCAGCAGCCAACTTGACAGGGAGAACACTGAAGCTTTCTTT. Its translation is CASSQLDRENTEAFF.

The chain links TRBV11-2 to TRBJ2-1; perhaps TRBD2 as D (5 bases). Trimming removed 5 bases at V and 5 bases at J, with 13 bases between. Germline assignment: CDR1 SGHAT and CDR2 FQNNGV. The CDR3 totals 14 residues. CDR3 residues: CASSRLGGHNEQFF. Here the CDR3 DNA reads TGTGCCAGCAGCCGACTCGGAGGCCACAATGAGCAGTTCTTC.

This chain connects TRBV9 to TRBJ1-1; D is perhaps TRBD1 (6 bases). Trimming pared 4 bases from V and 1 base from J, leaving 14 bases between. Looked up from germline, CDR1 is SGDLS and CDR2 is YYNGEE. The CDR3 totals 15 residues. CDR3 in amino acids: CASSIGQTSNTEAFF. CDR3 bases: TGTGCCAGCAGCATAGGACAGACTTCGAACACTGAAGCTTTCTTT.

DNA of the CDR3: TGTGCCAGCAGTATAAACAGGGGTTTGGCTGAAGCTTTCTTT. Translating gives CASSINRGLAEAFF. V usage is TRBV6-5 and J usage is TRBJ1-1; TRBD1 aligns across 7 bases. With V trimmed by 5 bases and J by 6 bases, 9 bases remained unmatched. This CDR3 region has 14 residues. Looked up from germline, CDR1 is MNHEY and CDR2 is SVGAGI.

The chain carries TRBV7-7 and TRBJ2-3; TRBD2 agrees at 10 bases. The CDR3 covers 15 residues. The trim removed 3 bases at V and 0 bases at J, leaving 0 bases unmatched. The germline CDR1 and CDR2 sequences are SSHAT and FNYEAQ (reference sequence). CDR3 amino acids: CASSLGLASTDTQYF. In DNA, the CDR3 is TGTGCCAGCAGCTTGGGACTAGCGAGCACAGATACGCAGTATTTT.

The chain uses TRBV23-1 and TRBJ1-1, with D maybe TRBD1 (6 bases). TRBV23-1 is given ORF status, its function remaining uncertain. The CDR3 has 18 residues. Trimming shortened V by 4 bases and J by 8 bases, and 29 bases separated the two germline ends. The CDR3 reads CASSRKAENGTPLREAFF. CDR3 nucleotides: TGCGCCAGCAGTCGTAAAGCGGAAAACGGGACACCTCTTAGGGAAGCTTTCTTT.

This clone was recorded once. V is TRBV5-8 and J is TRBJ1-5; 7 nucleotides match TRBD1. Germline V gene data show CDR1 as SGHTS and CDR2 as YDEGEE. This CDR3 has 15 amino acids. J was trimmed by 4 bases and V by 6 bases; bases with no gene match: 10. CDR3 DNA: TGTGCCAGCAACAAGGGACAGATTCTTAATCAGCCCCAGCATTTT. Its translation: CASNKGQILNQPQHF.

The chain uses TRBV28 and TRBJ1-1; D gene ambiguous. The V end was cut by 11 bases, the J end by 5 bases, with 15 bases between. This CDR3 has 12 amino acids. CDR1 is MDHEN, CDR2 SYDVKM, per germline. The CDR3 region has the DNA TGTGCCGTACTAAGACTAGGGACTGAAGCTTTCTTT. Its translation: CAVLRLGTEAFF. Full variable domain (rest looked up from reference TRBV28 and TRBJ1-1): DVKVTQSSRYLVKRTGEKVFLECVQDMDHENMFWYRQDPGLGLRLIYFSYDVKMKEKGDIPEGYSVSREKKERFSLILESASTNQTSMYLCAVLRLGTEAFFGQGTRLTVV.

The J gene is TRBJ1-2, the V gene TRBV9, with 9 bases aligning to TRBD1. J lost 0 bases, V lost 4 bases, and 13 bases had no gene match. The CDR3 spans 18 residues. In germline, CDR1 is SGDLS, CDR2 YYNGEE. Written as DNA, the CDR3 is TGTGCCAGCAGCACCATCAACAGGGGGCCCAACTCTAACTATGGCTACACCTTC. It specifies CASSTINRGPNSNYGYTF.

This rearrangement joins TRBV29-1 to TRBJ1-1; D remains unclear. There are 12 residues in the CDR3. The V gene lost 6 bases and the J gene lost 6 bases, with 14 bases spanning the gap. Germline CDR1 SQVTM, CDR2 ANQGSEA. The CDR3 DNA reads TGCAGCGTGTGGGAGGGAATCCCTGAAGCTTTCTTT. It codes for CSVWEGIPEAFF. The full variable domain, its missing parts supplied by reference TRBV29-1 and TRBJ1-1, is SAVISQKPSRDICQRGTSLTIQCQVDSQVTMMFWYRQQPGQSLTLIATANQGSEATYESGFVIDKFPISRPNLTFSTLTVSNMSPEDSSIYLCSVWEGIPEAFFGQGTRLTVV.